The 29 T cell receptor beta chains listed next were all sequenced from one sample in a study of blood T cells in healthy people across ages. For the second PCR, which ran for roughly 6 to 11 cycles, a sample-barcoded 5' primer and a J-beta primer mix were used. MiXCR, run by TCRdb on the 5' RACE reads, gives a single entry per CDR3 protein. The top ten clones hold around 11% of a sample with under 2 million distinct CDR3 sequences, about 31% of them seen once. Sequencing was done on a sample of blood. Receptor source: a woman in her thirties in good health.

The chain uses TRBV19 and TRBJ2-1, with 7 nucleotides matching TRBD1. The CDR3 is 15 residues long. The V and J ends lost 1 base and 8 bases, in that order; junction bases with no gene match: 8. Germline V gene sequence: CDR1 LNHDA, CDR2 SQIVND (reference sequence). The CDR3 region has the DNA TGTGCCAGTAGTATAGGTGCCAGGGGGATGGATGAGCAGTTCTTC. It is translated as CASSIGARGMDEQFF.

V is TRBV7-9 and J is TRBJ1-2; D unresolved. This CDR3 is built from 13 residues. The V and J ends lost 3 bases and 1 base respectively, with 6 bases between them. Germline-derived CDR1 and CDR2 are SEHNR and FQNEAQ (reference sequence). CDR3: CASSFRINYGYTF. The DNA for the CDR3 is TGTGCCAGCAGCTTTAGGATTAACTATGGCTACACCTTC.

This clonotype showed up just a few times. This rearrangement joins TRBV7-6 to TRBJ1-5; TRBD1 is a possible D gene (5 bases). Trimming took 1 base from V and 5 from J, leaving 12 bases between them. The V gene's germline CDR1 is SGHVS and CDR2 FNYEAQ. The CDR3 is made up of 15 amino acids. Written as DNA, the CDR3 is TGTGCCAGCAGCTTAGGGGCAGGGAGAGATCAGCCCCAGCATTTT. This translates into CASSLGAGRDQPQHF.

This chain links TRBV9 with TRBJ2-5; 8 bases fit TRBD2. The V gene end was trimmed by 0 bases and the J gene end by 1 base; junction bases not matched to a gene: 2. The germline gives CDR1 SGDLS, CDR2 YYNGEE. This CDR3 spans 15 amino acids. CDR3 sequence reads: CASSVVGGVQETQYF. In nucleotides, the CDR3 is TGTGCCAGCAGCGTAGTCGGGGGGGTCCAAGAGACCCAGTACTTC.

The chain couples TRBV12-3 or TRBV12-4 to TRBJ1-2, with D unresolved. There are 14 residues in the CDR3. The V and J ends lost 7 bases and 8 bases respectively, with 20 bases between them. The CDR3 region is CASTSPSNSLGYTF. The CDR3 DNA is TGTGCCAGCACCTCTCCTTCGAATAGCTTGGGCTACACCTTC.

The J gene is TRBJ1-2, the V gene TRBV29-1; D is unclear. From germline, CDR1 is SQVTM and CDR2 ANQGSEA. V lost 3 bases, J lost 3 bases, and 8 bases lay in between. The CDR3 spans 12 residues. The DNA for the CDR3 is TGCAGCGTTGACTTCTCGGACTATGGCTACACCTTC. Its protein product is CSVDFSDYGYTF.

A few counts support this clonotype. The gene calls are TRBV7-2 and TRBJ2-1; tentative D call: TRBD2 (6 bases). The germline gives CDR1 SGHTA, CDR2 FQGNSA. The germline V and J ends were trimmed by 1 base and 2 bases, with 12 bases remaining between them. This CDR3 spans 16 amino acids. The DNA of the CDR3 is TGTGCCAGCAGCTTAGTTTCGGGGGACCCCTACAATGAGCAGTTCTTC. Protein sequence: CASSLVSGDPYNEQFF.

The J gene is TRBJ2-1, the V gene TRBV20-1; no definite D call. V dropped 3 bases and J dropped 4 bases, with 4 bases sitting between them. Germline CDR1 DFQATT, CDR2 SNEGSKA (reference sequence). There are 11 residues in the CDR3. The CDR3 nucleotides are TGCAGTGCTAGCGAATACAATGAGCAGTTCTTC. Translation gives CSASEYNEQFF.

A few counts support this clonotype. This chain joins TRBV6-5 and TRBJ2-7; tentative D call: TRBD1 (5 bases). Trimming pared 6 bases from V and 4 bases from J, leaving 19 bases between. Germline-derived CDR1 and CDR2 are MNHEY and SVGAGI. The CDR3 totals 15 residues. The CDR3 loop is CASRKGNDRAYEQYF. The CDR3 DNA follows: TGTGCCAGCAGAAAAGGAAATGACAGAGCTTACGAGCAGTACTTC.

The chain uses TRBV2 and TRBJ2-5; a weak D match, TRBD2 (5 bases). CDR3 length equals 15 residues. CDR1 and CDR2 from the germline V gene are SNHLY and FYNNEI. V gave up 3 bases and J gave up 4 bases, with 15 bases separating them. CDR3: CASSEFIAGGETQYF. CDR3 nucleotides: TGTGCCAGCAGTGAGTTTATTGCGGGCGGAGAGACCCAGTACTTC.

J is TRBJ2-3 and V is TRBV10-1, with 7 positions matching TRBD1. This CDR3 is 14 amino acids long. Germline V gene data show CDR1 as WNHNN and CDR2 as SYGVQD (reference sequence). After removal of 7 bases from V and 4 bases from J, the junction contained 8 bases not matched to a gene. CDR3 in DNA: TGCGCCAGCATGGACAGGCTGGATGCAGATACGCAGTATTTT. Its protein is CASMDRLDADTQYF.

The sample holds one count of this clonotype. V is TRBV25-1 and J is TRBJ2-7; tentatively, D is TRBD1 (7 bases). Near its end, the DNA agrees better with TRBJ2-5, so the J call may be wrong. CDR1 is MGHDK and CDR2 is SYGVNS in the germline V gene. The CDR3 has 15 amino acids. In DNA form, the CDR3 reads TGTGCCAGCAGTGAGAGATGGAACAGGGGAGGGACCCAGTACTTC. Protein product: CASSERWNRGGTQYF.

Concerning this clonotype: One junction end does not reproduce the germline sequence, and a read error may be involved. The chain's CDR3 is CTSSSRLAGELRNEQFF. The DNA for the CDR3 is TGTACCAGCAGCTCTAGACTAGCGGGAGAGCTCCGCAATGAGCAGTTCTTC. This chain links TRBV12-3 or TRBV12-4 with TRBJ2-1; 12 nucleotides match TRBD2. This CDR3 is 17 amino acids long.

This clonotype was recorded a few times. The rearrangement links TRBV6-2 or TRBV6-3 to TRBJ1-5; D possibly corresponds to TRBD1 (6 bases). There are 17 residues in the CDR3. The V and J ends lost 5 bases and 4 bases respectively, with 21 bases between them. Germline-derived CDR1 and CDR2 are MNHEY and SVGEGT. The CDR3 sequence: CASSALHRETGNQPQHF. The DNA of the CDR3 is TGTGCCAGCAGTGCTTTACACAGGGAGACGGGTAATCAGCCCCAGCATTTT.

This clonotype was counted ten times or more. V usage is TRBV12-3 or TRBV12-4 and J usage is TRBJ2-7, with 8 bases matching TRBD2. V lost 4 bases to trimming and J lost 2 bases; unmatched junction nucleotides: 7. This CDR3 has 15 residues. Written as DNA, the CDR3 is TGTGCCAGCAGTTCCCCGGGACTAGGAACCTACGAGCAGTACTTC. Translating it yields CASSSPGLGTYEQYF.

V usage is TRBV11-1 and J usage is TRBJ2-3; D is possibly TRBD2 (6 bases). Trimming pared 3 bases from V and 0 bases from J, leaving 10 bases between. The CDR3 runs 15 residues. Germline CDR1 SGHAT, CDR2 FQDESV (reference sequence). The CDR3 protein is CASSFLASSTDTQYF. The DNA of the CDR3 is TGTGCCAGCAGCTTTCTAGCGAGTAGCACAGATACGCAGTATTTT.

The chain links TRBV12-3 or TRBV12-4 to TRBJ1-2; possibly TRBD1 for D (5 bases). This CDR3 region has 17 residues. Trimming removed 2 bases from V and 4 bases from J, with 20 bases in between. CDR3 nucleotides: TGTGCCAGCAGTTTATCTATGACAGCCCTCGGATTCTATGGCTACACCTTC. It yields the protein CASSLSMTALGFYGYTF.

V gene TRBV4-2 combines with J gene TRBJ2-7; 15 nucleotides line up with TRBD2. CDR3 size: 19 residues. V gave up 4 bases and J gave up 2 bases; unmatched junction bases: 12. Germline V CDR1 and CDR2: LGHNA, YNFKEQ. This chain's CDR3 is CASSRVTGLAGGYTYEQYF. The CDR3 coding sequence is TGTGCCAGCAGCCGCGTCACGGGACTAGCGGGGGGTTATACCTACGAGCAGTACTTC.

As to this clonotype: Given a much more abundant clone one base away, this may be a read error. V is TRBV7-2 and J is TRBJ2-1; D remains unclear. Germline V gene lookup returns CDR1 SGHTA and CDR2 FQGNSA. This CDR3 is built from 14 residues. For the CDR3, the DNA is TGTGCCAGCAGCCTCAGGATGGGTTACAATGGGCAGTTCTTC. Translation: CASSLRMGYNGQFF.

The DNA for the CDR3 is TGTGCCAGCAGATACATAACTAGCACAGATACGCAGTATTTT. It is translated as CASRYITSTDTQYF. V and J are TRBV2 and TRBJ2-3; D is uncertain. Germline loops: CDR1 SNHLY, CDR2 FYNNEI. The CDR3 runs to 14 residues. With 6 bases removed from V and 0 bases from J, the gap between germline ends came to 10 bases. Drawing the rest from reference TRBV2 and TRBJ2-3, the complete variable domain is EPEVTQTPSHQVTQMGQEVILRCVPISNHLYFYWYRQILGQKVEFLVSFYNNEISEKSEIFDDQFSVERPDGSNFTLKIRSTKLEDSAMYFCASRYITSTDTQYFGPGTRLTVL.

V gene TRBV6-5 combines with J gene TRBJ2-1, with 10 bases matching TRBD1. Germline trimming cut 5 bases from V and 4 bases from J; bases unmatched to any gene: 5. The CDR3 length is 15 residues. From germline, CDR1 is MNHEY and CDR2 SVGAGI. The DNA for the CDR3 is TGTGCCAGCAGTACCTGGACAGGGGGTTACAATGAGCAGTTCTTC. Its protein product is CASSTWTGGYNEQFF.

The chain's CDR3 is CASSSPGGTPNSPLHF. CDR3 sequence (DNA): TGTGCCAGCAGTTCTCCCGGGGGAACCCCAAATTCACCCCTCCACTTT. The chain carries TRBV6-2 or TRBV6-3 and TRBJ1-6; D might be TRBD1 (5 bases). Germline CDR1 reads MNHEY; CDR2 reads SVGEGT. The CDR3 loop spans 16 amino acids. Trimming took off 4 bases at V and 7 bases at J, with 17 bases between the two ends.

This clonotype has at least ten counts. The V and J genes are TRBV29-1 and TRBJ2-1, with D unclear. Germline CDR1 and CDR2: SQVTM and ANQGSEA. V was shortened by 3 bases and J by 10 bases, with 7 bases between the two germline ends. The CDR3 consists of 10 residues. The CDR3 nucleotides read TGCAGCGTTGACTTCCGCGAGCAGTTCTTC. It codes for CSVDFREQFF.

The chain is built from TRBV6-1 and TRBJ2-6; D remains unclear. V lost 7 bases and J 1 base, leaving 17 bases between the germline ends. The length of the CDR3 is 17 residues. Germline loops: CDR1 MNHNS, CDR2 SASEGT. Here the CDR3 reads CASIHGSRYSGANVLTF. The CDR3 region has the DNA TGTGCCAGCATCCACGGCTCGAGATATTCTGGGGCCAACGTCCTGACTTTC.

This clonotype has a count of ten or more. This chain links TRBV29-1 with TRBJ2-1, with D possibly TRBD1 on 5 matching bases. The CDR3 is 12 residues long. The V gene's germline CDR1 is SQVTM and CDR2 ANQGSEA. V gave up 6 bases and J gave up 0 bases, with 6 bases separating them. CDR3 residues: CSVQASYNEQFF. DNA of the CDR3: TGCAGCGTACAGGCCTCCTACAATGAGCAGTTCTTC.

This clonotype was counted between two and nine times. This chain joins TRBV20-1 and TRBJ1-4, with 10 bases identical to TRBD1. The germline gives CDR1 DFQATT, CDR2 SNEGSKA (reference sequence). V was clipped by 4 bases and J by 0 bases; unmatched bases: 14. The CDR3 extends over 19 amino acids. CDR3 region: CSAKRVRDRGYATNEKLFF. CDR3 in DNA: TGCAGTGCTAAAAGAGTCCGGGACAGGGGATATGCAACTAATGAAAAACTGTTTTTT.

The chain carries TRBV20-1 and TRBJ2-1; D not certain. V was shortened by 3 bases and J by 4 bases, with 7 bases between the two germline ends. Germline-derived CDR1 and CDR2 are DFQATT and SNEGSKA (reference sequence). The CDR3 spans 12 residues. The CDR3 loop reads CSARVPYNEQFF. The CDR3 nucleotides read TGCAGTGCTAGGGTACCTTACAATGAGCAGTTCTTC.

This clonotype was seen repeatedly, ten times or more. The chain recombines TRBV30 with TRBJ1-3; D unresolved. Germline V gene sequence: CDR1 GTSNPN, CDR2 SVGIG (reference sequence). Trimming pared 1 base from V and 0 bases from J, leaving 7 bases between. CDR3 length: 14 residues. The CDR3 spells CAWSGTDSGNTIYF. For the CDR3, the DNA is TGTGCCTGGAGTGGCACTGACTCTGGAAACACCATATATTTT. The complete variable domain, with remaining parts taken from reference TRBV30 and TRBJ1-3, reads SQTIHQWPATLVQPVGSPLSLECTVEGTSNPNLYWYRQAAGRGLQLLFYSVGIGQISSEVPQNLSASRPQDRQFILSSKKLLLSDSGFYLCAWSGTDSGNTIYFGEGSWLTVV.

This clonotype came up a few times. The rearrangement links TRBV2 to TRBJ1-1; D remains ambiguous. Germline assignment: CDR1 SNHLY and CDR2 FYNNEI. The CDR3 loop spans 11 amino acids. V was shortened by 7 bases and J by 10 bases, with 13 bases between the two germline ends. In DNA form, the CDR3 reads TGTGCCAGCATTCTGGACGGCGGAGCTTTCTTT. It is translated as CASILDGGAFF.